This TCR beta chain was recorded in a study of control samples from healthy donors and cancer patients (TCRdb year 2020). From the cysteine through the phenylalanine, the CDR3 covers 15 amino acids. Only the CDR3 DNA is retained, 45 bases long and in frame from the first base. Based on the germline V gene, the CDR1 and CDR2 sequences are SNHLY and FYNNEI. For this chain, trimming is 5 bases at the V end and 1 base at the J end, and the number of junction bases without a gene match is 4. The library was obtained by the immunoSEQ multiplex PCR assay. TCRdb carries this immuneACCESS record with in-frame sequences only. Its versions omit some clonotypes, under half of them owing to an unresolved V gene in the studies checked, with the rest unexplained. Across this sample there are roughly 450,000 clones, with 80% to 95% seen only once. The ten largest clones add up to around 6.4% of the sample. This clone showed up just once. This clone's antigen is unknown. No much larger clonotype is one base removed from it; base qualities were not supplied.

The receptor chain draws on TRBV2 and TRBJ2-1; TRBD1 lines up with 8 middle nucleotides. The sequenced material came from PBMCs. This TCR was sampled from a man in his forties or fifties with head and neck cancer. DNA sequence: TGTGCCAGCAGTTCCGGGACAGGATCCTACAATGAGCAGTTCTTC. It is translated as CASSSGTGSYNEQFF.